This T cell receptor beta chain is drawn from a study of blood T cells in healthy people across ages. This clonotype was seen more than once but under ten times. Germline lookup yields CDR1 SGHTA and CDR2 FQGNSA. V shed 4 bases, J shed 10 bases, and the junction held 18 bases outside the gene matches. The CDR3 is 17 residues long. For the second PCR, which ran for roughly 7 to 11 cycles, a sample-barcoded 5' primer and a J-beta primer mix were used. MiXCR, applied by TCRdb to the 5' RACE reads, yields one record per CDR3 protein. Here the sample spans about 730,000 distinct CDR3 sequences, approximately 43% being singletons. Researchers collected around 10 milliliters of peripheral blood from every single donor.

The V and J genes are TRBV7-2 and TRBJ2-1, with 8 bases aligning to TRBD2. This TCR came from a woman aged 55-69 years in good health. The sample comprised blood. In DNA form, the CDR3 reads TGTGCCAGCAGCTCGACATTCACTAGCGGCACCTGGGGGGAGCAGTTCTTC. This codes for CASSSTFTSGTWGEQFF. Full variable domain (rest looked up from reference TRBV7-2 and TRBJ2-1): GAGVSQSPSNKVTEKGKDVELRCDPISGHTALYWYRQSLGQGLEFLIYFQGNSAPDKSGLPSDRFSAERTGGSVSTLTIQRTQQEDSAVYLCASSSTFTSGTWGEQFFGPGTRLTVL.